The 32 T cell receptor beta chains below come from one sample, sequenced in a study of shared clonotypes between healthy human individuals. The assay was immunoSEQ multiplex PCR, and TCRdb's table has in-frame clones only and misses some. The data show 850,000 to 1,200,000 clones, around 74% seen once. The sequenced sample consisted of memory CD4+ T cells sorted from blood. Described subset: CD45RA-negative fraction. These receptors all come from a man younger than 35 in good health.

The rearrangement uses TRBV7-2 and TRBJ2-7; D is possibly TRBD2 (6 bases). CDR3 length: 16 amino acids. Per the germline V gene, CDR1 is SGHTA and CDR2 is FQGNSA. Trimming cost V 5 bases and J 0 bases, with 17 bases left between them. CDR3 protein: CASSPNGGLSSYEQYF. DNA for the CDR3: TGTGCCAGCAGCCCCAACGGAGGGCTAAGCTCCTACGAGCAGTACTTC.

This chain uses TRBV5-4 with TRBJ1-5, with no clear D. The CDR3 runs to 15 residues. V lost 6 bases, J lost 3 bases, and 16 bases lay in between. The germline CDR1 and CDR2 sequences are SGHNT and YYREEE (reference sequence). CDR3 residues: CASKLRTIYNQPQHF. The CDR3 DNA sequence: TGTGCCAGCAAGCTCCGGACCATTTACAATCAGCCCCAGCATTTT.

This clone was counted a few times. CDR3 coding DNA: TGTGCCAGCAGCTTACTCGGTAGAAGCACCTTC. It codes for CASSLLGRSTF. This rearrangement joins TRBV7-2 to TRBJ1-2; no clear D gene. Germline CDR1 is SGHTA and CDR2 is FQGNSA. Trimming removed 2 bases from V and 13 bases from J, with 11 bases in between. The CDR3 extends over 11 amino acids.

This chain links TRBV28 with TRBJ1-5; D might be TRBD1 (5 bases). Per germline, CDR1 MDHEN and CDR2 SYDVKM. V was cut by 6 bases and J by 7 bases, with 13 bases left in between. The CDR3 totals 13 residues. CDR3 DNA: TGTGCCAGCAGAAGAGACAGTCCCCAGCCCCAGCATTTT. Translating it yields CASRRDSPQPQHF. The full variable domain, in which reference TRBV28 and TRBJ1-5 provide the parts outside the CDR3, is DVKVTQSSRYLVKRTGEKVFLECVQDMDHENMFWYRQDPGLGLRLIYFSYDVKMKEKGDIPEGYSVSREKKERFSLILESASTNQTSMYLCASRRDSPQPQHFGDGTRLSIL.

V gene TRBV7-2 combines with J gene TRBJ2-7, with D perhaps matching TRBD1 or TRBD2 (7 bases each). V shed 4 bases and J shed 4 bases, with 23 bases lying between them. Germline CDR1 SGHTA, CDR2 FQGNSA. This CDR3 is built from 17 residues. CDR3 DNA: TGTGCCAGCAGCTATAGGGTGCAGGGGGGGTTTTCGTACGAGCAGTACTTC. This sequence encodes CASSYRVQGGFSYEQYF.

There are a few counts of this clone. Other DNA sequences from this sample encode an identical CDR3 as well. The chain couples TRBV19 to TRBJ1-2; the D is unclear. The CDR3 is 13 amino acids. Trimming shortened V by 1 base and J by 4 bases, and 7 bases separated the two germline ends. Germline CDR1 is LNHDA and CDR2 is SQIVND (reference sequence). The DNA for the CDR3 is TGTGCCAGTAGTATAGGATCCGGCTATGGCTACACCTTC. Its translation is CASSIGSGYGYTF.

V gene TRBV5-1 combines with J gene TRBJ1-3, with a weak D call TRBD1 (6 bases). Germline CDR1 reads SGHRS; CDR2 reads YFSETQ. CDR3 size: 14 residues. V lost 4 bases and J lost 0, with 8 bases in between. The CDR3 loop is CASSPDSSGNTIYF. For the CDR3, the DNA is TGCGCCAGCAGCCCGGACAGCTCTGGAAACACCATATATTTT.

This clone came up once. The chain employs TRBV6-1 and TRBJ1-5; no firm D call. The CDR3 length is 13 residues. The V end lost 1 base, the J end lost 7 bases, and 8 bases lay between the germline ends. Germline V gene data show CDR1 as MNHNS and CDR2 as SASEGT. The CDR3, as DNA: TGTGCCAGCAGTGAAGGGGGAAGACAGCCCCAGCATTTT. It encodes CASSEGGRQPQHF.

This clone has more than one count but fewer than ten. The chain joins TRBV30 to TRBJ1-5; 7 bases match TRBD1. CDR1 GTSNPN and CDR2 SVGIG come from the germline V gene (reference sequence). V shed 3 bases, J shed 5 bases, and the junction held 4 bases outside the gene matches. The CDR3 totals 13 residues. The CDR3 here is CAWSITGDQPQHF. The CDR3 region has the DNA TGTGCCTGGAGCATCACAGGGGATCAGCCCCAGCATTTT. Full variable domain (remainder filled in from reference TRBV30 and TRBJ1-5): SQTIHQWPATLVQPVGSPLSLECTVEGTSNPNLYWYRQAAGRGLQLLFYSVGIGQISSEVPQNLSASRPQDRQFILSSKKLLLSDSGFYLCAWSITGDQPQHFGDGTRLSIL.

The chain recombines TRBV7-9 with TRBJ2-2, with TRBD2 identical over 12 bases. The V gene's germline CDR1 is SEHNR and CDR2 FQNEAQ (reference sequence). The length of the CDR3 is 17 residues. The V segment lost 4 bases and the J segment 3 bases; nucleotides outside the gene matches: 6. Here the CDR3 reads CASSSYRLAGDTGELFF. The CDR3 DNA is TGTGCCAGCAGCTCCTATCGACTAGCGGGGGACACCGGGGAGCTGTTTTTT.

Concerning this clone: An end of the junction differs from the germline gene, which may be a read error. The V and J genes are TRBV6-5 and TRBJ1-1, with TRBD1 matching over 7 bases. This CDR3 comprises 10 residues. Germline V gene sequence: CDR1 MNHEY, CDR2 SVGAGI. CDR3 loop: CASSDRTGIF. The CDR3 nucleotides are TGTGCCAGCAGTGATAGGACAGGCATCTTT.

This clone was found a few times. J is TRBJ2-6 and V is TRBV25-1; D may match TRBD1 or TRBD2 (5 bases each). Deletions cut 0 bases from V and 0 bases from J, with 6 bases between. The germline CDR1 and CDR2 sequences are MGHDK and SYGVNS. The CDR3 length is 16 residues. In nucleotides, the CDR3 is TGTGCCAGCAGTGAATATGGGGGCTCTGGGGCCAACGTCCTGACTTTC. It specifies CASSEYGGSGANVLTF.

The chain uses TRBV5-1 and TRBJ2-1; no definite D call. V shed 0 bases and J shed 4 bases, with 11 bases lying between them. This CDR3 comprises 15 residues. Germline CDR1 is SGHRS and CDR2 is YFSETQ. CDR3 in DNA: TGCGCCAGCAGCTTGGACCTAGGGTATTACAATGAGCAGTTCTTC. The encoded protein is CASSLDLGYYNEQFF.

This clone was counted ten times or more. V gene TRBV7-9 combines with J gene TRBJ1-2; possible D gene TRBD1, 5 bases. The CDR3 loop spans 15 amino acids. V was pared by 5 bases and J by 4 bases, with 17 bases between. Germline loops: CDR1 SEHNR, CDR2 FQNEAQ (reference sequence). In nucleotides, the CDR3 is TGTGCCAGCAGCGCCCCCTTCACAGGATCCTATGGCTACACCTTC. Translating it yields CASSAPFTGSYGYTF.

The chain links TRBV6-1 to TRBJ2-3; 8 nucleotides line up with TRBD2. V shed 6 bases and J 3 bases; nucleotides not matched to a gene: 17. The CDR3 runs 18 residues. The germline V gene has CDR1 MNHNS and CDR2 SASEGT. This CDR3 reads CASREKAGATLRTDTQYF. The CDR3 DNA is TGTGCCAGCAGAGAAAAAGCGGGAGCTACCCTTCGGACAGATACGCAGTATTTT.

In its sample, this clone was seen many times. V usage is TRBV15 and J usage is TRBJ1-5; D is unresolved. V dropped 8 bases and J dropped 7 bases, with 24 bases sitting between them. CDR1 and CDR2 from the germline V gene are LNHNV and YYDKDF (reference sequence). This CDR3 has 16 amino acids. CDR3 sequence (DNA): TGTGCCACCTCCCAGGAAAGAGGGTGGGGATACCAGCCCCAGCATTTT. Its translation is CATSQERGWGYQPQHF.

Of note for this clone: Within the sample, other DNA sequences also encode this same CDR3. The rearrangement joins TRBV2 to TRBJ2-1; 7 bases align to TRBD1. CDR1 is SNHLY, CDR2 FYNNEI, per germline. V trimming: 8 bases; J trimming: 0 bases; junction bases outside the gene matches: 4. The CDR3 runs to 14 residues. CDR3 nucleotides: TGTGCCAGCTCGCCAGGGGGCTCCTACAATGAGCAGTTCTTC. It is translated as CASSPGGSYNEQFF.

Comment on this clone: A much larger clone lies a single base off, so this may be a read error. The CDR3 loop is CVSSLDWTSYEQYF. CDR3 DNA: TGTGTCAGCAGCTTAGATTGGACCTCCTACGAGCAGTACTTC. This chain uses TRBV11-2 with TRBJ2-7; no firm D call. The CDR3 totals 14 residues. Germline V gene lookup returns CDR1 SGHAT and CDR2 FQNNGV.

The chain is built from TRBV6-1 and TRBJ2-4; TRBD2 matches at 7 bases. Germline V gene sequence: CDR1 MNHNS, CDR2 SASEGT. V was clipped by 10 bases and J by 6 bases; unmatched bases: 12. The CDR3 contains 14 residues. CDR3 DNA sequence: TGTGCCACCATCCTGGGGCCGGGGGGAAACATTCAGTACTTC. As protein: CATILGPGGNIQYF.

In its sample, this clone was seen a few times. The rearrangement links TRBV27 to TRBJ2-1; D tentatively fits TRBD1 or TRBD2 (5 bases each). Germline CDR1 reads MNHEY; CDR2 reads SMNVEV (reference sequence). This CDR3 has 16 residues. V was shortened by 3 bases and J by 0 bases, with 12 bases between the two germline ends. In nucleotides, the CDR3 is TGTGCCAGCAGTTTGGTGGGGACCAGCTCCTACAATGAGCAGTTCTTC. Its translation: CASSLVGTSSYNEQFF.

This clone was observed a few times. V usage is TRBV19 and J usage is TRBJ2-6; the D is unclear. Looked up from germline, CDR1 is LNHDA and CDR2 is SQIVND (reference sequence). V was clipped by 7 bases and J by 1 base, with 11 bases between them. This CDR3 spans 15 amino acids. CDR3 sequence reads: CASTADRSGANVLTF. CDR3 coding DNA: TGTGCCAGTACCGCTGACCGGTCTGGGGCCAACGTCCTGACTTTC.

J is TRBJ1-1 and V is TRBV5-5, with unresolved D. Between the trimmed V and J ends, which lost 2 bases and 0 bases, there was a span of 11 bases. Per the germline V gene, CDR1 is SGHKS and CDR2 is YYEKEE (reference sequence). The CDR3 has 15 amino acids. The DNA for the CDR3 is TGTGCCAGCAGCTTTCCGGGGAATGTGAACACTGAAGCTTTCTTT. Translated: CASSFPGNVNTEAFF.

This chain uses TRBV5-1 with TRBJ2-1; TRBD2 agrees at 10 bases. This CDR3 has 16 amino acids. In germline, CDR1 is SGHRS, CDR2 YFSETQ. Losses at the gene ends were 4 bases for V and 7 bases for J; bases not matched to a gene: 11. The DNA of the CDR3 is TGCGCCAGCAGCGCACTAGCGGGATCACGGGGTAATGAGCAGTTCTTC. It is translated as CASSALAGSRGNEQFF.

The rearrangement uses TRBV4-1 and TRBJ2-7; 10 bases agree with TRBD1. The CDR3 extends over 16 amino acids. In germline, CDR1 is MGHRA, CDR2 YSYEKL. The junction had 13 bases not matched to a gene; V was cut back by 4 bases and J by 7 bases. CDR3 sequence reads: CASSLTGTGDLREQYF. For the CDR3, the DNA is TGCGCCAGCAGCCTCACCGGGACAGGGGACCTTAGGGAGCAGTACTTC.

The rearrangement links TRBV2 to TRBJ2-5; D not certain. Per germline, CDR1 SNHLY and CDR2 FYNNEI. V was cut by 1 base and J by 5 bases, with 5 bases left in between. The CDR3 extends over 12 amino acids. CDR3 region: CASSEGVETQYF. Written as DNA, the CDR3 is TGTGCCAGCAGTGAAGGGGTGGAGACCCAGTACTTC.

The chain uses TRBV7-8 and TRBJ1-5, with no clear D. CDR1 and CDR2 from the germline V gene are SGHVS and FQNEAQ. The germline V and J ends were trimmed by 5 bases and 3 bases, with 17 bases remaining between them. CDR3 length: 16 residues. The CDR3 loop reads CASSLGSGMVNQPQHF. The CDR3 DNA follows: TGTGCCAGCAGCCTAGGCTCGGGTATGGTCAATCAGCCCCAGCATTTT.

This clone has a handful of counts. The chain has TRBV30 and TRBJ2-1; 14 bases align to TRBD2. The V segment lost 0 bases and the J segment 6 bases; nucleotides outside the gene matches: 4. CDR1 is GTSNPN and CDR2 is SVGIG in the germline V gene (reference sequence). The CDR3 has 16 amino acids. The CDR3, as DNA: TGTGCCTGGAGTGTAGACGGGACTAGCGGGAGCAATGAGCAGTTCTTC. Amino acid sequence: CAWSVDGTSGSNEQFF.

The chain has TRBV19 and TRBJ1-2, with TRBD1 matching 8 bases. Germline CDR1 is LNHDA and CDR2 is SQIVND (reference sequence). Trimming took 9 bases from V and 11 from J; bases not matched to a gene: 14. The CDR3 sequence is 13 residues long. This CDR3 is CASSDREGEPYTF. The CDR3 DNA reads TGTGCCAGCTCGGACAGGGAAGGAGAGCCTTACACCTTC.

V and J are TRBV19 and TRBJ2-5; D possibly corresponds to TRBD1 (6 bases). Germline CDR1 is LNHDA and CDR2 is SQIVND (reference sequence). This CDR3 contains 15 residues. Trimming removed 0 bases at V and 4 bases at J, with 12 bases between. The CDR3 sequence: CASSIEQGIGETQYF. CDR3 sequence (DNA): TGTGCCAGTAGTATAGAACAGGGAATTGGAGAGACCCAGTACTTC.

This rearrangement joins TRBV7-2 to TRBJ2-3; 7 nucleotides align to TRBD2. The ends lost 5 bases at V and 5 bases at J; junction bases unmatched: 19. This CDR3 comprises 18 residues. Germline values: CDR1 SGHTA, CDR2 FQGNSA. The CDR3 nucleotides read TGTGCCAGCAGCCAGAACTACCCGGGAGGCAACATCGGAGATACGCAGTATTTT. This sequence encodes CASSQNYPGGNIGDTQYF.

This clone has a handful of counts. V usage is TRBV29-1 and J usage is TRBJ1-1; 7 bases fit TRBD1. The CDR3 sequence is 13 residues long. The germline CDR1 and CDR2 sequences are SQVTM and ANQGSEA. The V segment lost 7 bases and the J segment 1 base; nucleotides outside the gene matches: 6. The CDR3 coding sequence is TGCAGCGCACCGGGACAGAAGAACACTGAAGCTTTCTTT. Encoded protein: CSAPGQKNTEAFF.

CDR3 amino acids: CRAGNLDTQYF. As DNA, the CDR3 is TGCAGGGCGGGCAACCTCGATACGCAGTATTTT. The rearrangement links TRBV20-1 to TRBJ2-3, with a possible D match to TRBD2 (5 bases). The germline V gene encodes CDR1 DFQATT and CDR2 SNEGSKA (reference sequence). The CDR3 spans 11 residues.